This paragraph covers one T cell receptor beta chain sequence. It has no known antigen specificity. Base qualities are missing; no much larger clone stands one base away. RNA was extracted using the RNeasy kit, and about 0.5 to 1 microgram was reverse transcribed with random hexamers. The immunoSEQ multiplex PCR assay, which covers 54 Vbeta and 13 Jbeta segments, was used to amplify TCR beta CDR3 regions. To correct PCR amplification bias, a synthetic template baseline was used for both primer optimization and computational correction. Under the source paper's analysis protocol: Reads were annotated to V, D and J genes according to IMGT and were analyzed with immunoSEQ Analyzer, with only productive sequences retained. Clonality was computed as one minus Shannon entropy normalized by log2 of the number of productive unique sequences. For each patient and control, public and private clones were evaluated within the 100 most prevalent clones. Clones were defined as Susac-specific when absent from the healthy and MS cohorts, from 1,000 to 1,100 published viral clones and from other ImmuneACCESS disease sequences. TCRdb passed the public sequencing reads through fastp at Q25 and MiXCR, retaining productive beta sequences. All rows with the same CDR3 protein become a single entry with the most common DNA and genes. For this entry, the V and J calls and clone size follow TCRdb and not the study's own pipeline. The sample table holds more than 100,000 distinct CDR3 sequences, of which 80% were seen once. Approximately 0.51% of the sample comes from the top ten.

This sample stems from a study of CD8 T cells in Susac syndrome (dated 2019 in TCRdb). Notes on the research overall: Whether CD8+ T cell activation and differentiation in Susac syndrome was antigen driven was tested using repertoire sequencing. Clonality of the CD8+ T cell repertoire was compared between eleven to twelve healthy donors, approximately 14 Susac syndrome patients and around 16 multiple sclerosis patients. The study at large found these results: The TCR sequencing and HLA analysis was acknowledged to have included a relatively small number of individuals.

Peripheral blood CD8+ and CD4+ T cells from healthy donors, Susac syndrome patients and multiple sclerosis patients were profiled using high-throughput TCR beta sequencing. Treatment-naive patients with stable or active relapsing-remitting disease fulfilling revised McDonald criteria were used as multiple sclerosis controls. Bulk CD8+ and CD4+ T cells were purified by magnetic negative isolation, whereas CD8+ TEMRA cells were enriched by FACS. Blood was drawn into EDTA tubes, processed within 24 hours, and PBMCs were isolated by density gradient centrifugation. PBMCs intended for TCR sequencing were frozen in liquid nitrogen and were later thawed in a 37 degrees C water bath. Purity of sorted or isolated CD4+, CD8+ and CD8+ TEMRA cells was at least 90%. The cysteine opens and the phenylalanine closes a CDR3 of 13 amino acids. Just the 39-base CDR3 DNA is kept, in frame starting at base 1. After removal of 4 bases from V and 13 bases from J, the junction retains 9 bases not matched to a gene. CDR1 and CDR2 are drawn from the germline V gene: LGHNA, YSLEER.

Source material: CD8+ T cells from PBMCs. The origin of this receptor is a human donor with multiple sclerosis. The chain employs TRBV4-3 and TRBJ2-1, with 8 bases in between that match TRBD2. The CDR3 reads as follows: CASSLPGTSPQFF. The DNA sequence reads TGCGCCAGCAGCCTCCCTGGGACTAGTCCTCAGTTCTTC.